In its sample, the clone carrying this TCR beta chain was seen a few times. Antigen: not known. This entry is derived from a study of Ad26.COV2.S vaccination and SARS-CoV-2 variants. TCRdb's copy holds only in-frame clones and misses some; the assay was immunoSEQ multiplex PCR. The sample consists of about 94,000 clones, around 82% of them appearing once. J gave up 1 base and V 3 bases, and 4 bases lay outside the gene matches. CDR1 is SEHNR and CDR2 is FQNEAQ in the germline V gene (reference sequence). The CDR3 sequence is 16 residues long. General observations from the study: Reported findings describe substantial breadth in spike-specific CD8+ and CD4+ T cell responses following vaccination. Recipients of either vaccine or placebo displayed similar breadth of non-spike TCRs. Overall T cell responses may have been underestimated by the analyses of TCR breadth and depth. Participants in the vaccine arm had higher spike-specific TCR breadth; placebo recipients had lower.

The chain couples TRBV7-9 to TRBJ2-1, with 9 bases lining up with TRBD2. The sequenced sample was peripheral blood, obtained after recovery from COVID-19. The sequence came from a human donor who had recovered from COVID-19. The CDR3 DNA sequence: TGTGCCAGCAGCTTGAGCGGGAGGAAGTCCTACAATGAGCAGTTCTTC. As protein: CASSLSGRKSYNEQFF.